These T cell receptor beta chains were read from a single sample in a study of OX40 agonist ivuxolimab in advanced cancers. Generated by immunoSEQ multiplex PCR, the TCRdb table keeps only in-frame clones and is missing some. The sample holds about 86,000 clones, roughly 89% seen once. Sequenced here: CD4+ or CD8+ T cells sorted from blood, sampled in a trial of the OX40 agonist ivuxolimab. The receptors here all came from an adult with an advanced solid tumor such as melanoma, head and neck, liver or kidney cancer. Both conserved end residues are part of each CDR3. The order of the fields is CDR3 DNA, CDR3 protein, clone size, D gene, V gene, J gene. D genes are given only for firm matches. A clone size is listed for some rows: how often the clone was seen (once, few, many), or a class if it is expanded.

DNA: TGTGCCAGCAGTGAATGGGGCTCGGGACAGGGTTATGGCTACACCTTC; CDR3: CASSEWGSGQGYGYTF; size: NA; D: TRBD1; V: TRBV6-1; J: TRBJ1-2
DNA: TGTGCCAGCAGCCGGACACAGGGAAATTCACCCCTCCACTTT; CDR3: CASSRTQGNSPLHF; size: NA; D: NA; V: TRBV14; J: TRBJ1-6
DNA: TGTGCCAGCAGCCAAGATGGGTATTCACCCCTCCACTTT; CDR3: CASSQDGYSPLHF; size: NA; D: NA; V: TRBV4-2; J: TRBJ1-6
DNA: TGCAGCGTTATCCGGGGGAGGGGAGACAGCTATGGCTACACCTTC; CDR3: CSVIRGRGDSYGYTF; size: NA; D: NA; V: TRBV29-1; J: TRBJ1-2
DNA: TGTGCCAGCAGCTTAGGCAGGGCAGATACGCAGTATTTT; CDR3: CASSLGRADTQYF; size: NA; D: NA; V: TRBV11-2; J: TRBJ2-3
DNA: TGTGCCTGGAGTGCCGGGGGGGTTGGGGCCAACGTCCTGACTTTC; CDR3: CAWSAGGVGANVLTF; size: NA; D: TRBD2; V: TRBV30; J: TRBJ2-6
DNA: TGTGCCAGCAGCTTGGGGCAGGGTGGCGGGGAGCTGTTTTTT; CDR3: CASSLGQGGGELFF; size: NA; D: NA; V: TRBV5-4; J: TRBJ2-2
DNA: TGTGCCAGCAGTCTGGACAGGGGTACCTCCTACGAGCAGTACTTC; CDR3: CASSLDRGTSYEQYF; size: NA; D: TRBD1; V: TRBV28; J: TRBJ2-7
DNA: TGTGCCAGCTCACCACCGGAGGGCTATACTGAAGCTTTCTTT; CDR3: CASSPPEGYTEAFF; size: NA; D: NA; V: TRBV18; J: TRBJ1-1
DNA: TGTGCCAGCAGCTACAGACTAGCTCCCACAGATACGCAGTATTTT; CDR3: CASSYRLAPTDTQYF; size: NA; D: TRBD2; V: TRBV5-4; J: TRBJ2-3
DNA: TGTGCCAGCAGACGGGACAGGGGATTCCATCAGCCCCAGCATTTT; CDR3: CASRRDRGFHQPQHF; size: once; D: TRBD1; V: TRBV28; J: TRBJ1-5
DNA: TGTGCCAGCAGCCCTCAAACCCCAGGGATAGGAAACACCATATATTTT; CDR3: CASSPQTPGIGNTIYF; size: NA; D: NA; V: TRBV7-2; J: TRBJ1-3
DNA: TGTGCCAGTAGTATAATAAGGGACAGGTACAATGAGCAGTTCTTC; CDR3: CASSIIRDRYNEQFF; size: NA; D: TRBD1; V: TRBV19; J: TRBJ2-1
DNA: TGTGCCATCAGTGAGAAGGCTAGCGGGACTTGGTTGAATGAGCAGTTCTTC; CDR3: CAISEKASGTWLNEQFF; size: NA; D: TRBD2; V: TRBV10-3; J: TRBJ2-1
DNA: TGCGCCAGCAGTTTCCCTAGCGGGAGTGTTAAGAATGAGCAGTTCTTC; CDR3: CASSFPSGSVKNEQFF; size: NA; D: TRBD2; V: TRBV5-1; J: TRBJ2-1
DNA: TGTGCCAGTAGTACCCGCACAGATACGCAGTATTTT; CDR3: CASSTRTDTQYF; size: NA; D: NA; V: TRBV19; J: TRBJ2-3
DNA: TGTGCCTGGAGGGGGCGTGCCGATGAAAAACTGTTTTTT; CDR3: CAWRGRADEKLFF; size: NA; D: NA; V: TRBV30; J: TRBJ1-4
DNA: TGTGCCACCACGGAGGGGTCCGCCGGGACAACTCTGAACTATGGCTACACCTTC; CDR3: CATTEGSAGTTLNYGYTF; size: NA; D: NA; V: TRBV15; J: TRBJ1-2
DNA: TGTGCCAGCAGCCAAGGTGCGCAGTCAAGCTCCTACGAGCAGTACTTC; CDR3: CASSQGAQSSSYEQYF; size: NA; D: NA; V: TRBV4-2; J: TRBJ2-7
DNA: TGTGCCTGGGGGAGGGGACTGAACACTGAAGCTTTCTTT; CDR3: CAWGRGLNTEAFF; size: NA; D: NA; V: TRBV30; J: TRBJ1-1
DNA: TGTGCCAGCAGCCGTAGCGGAATGAATGAGCAGTTCTTC; CDR3: CASSRSGMNEQFF; size: once; D: NA; V: TRBV7-2; J: TRBJ2-1
DNA: TGCGCCAGCAGCCAAGACGGGACAGGGGTTGACGAGCAGTACTTC; CDR3: CASSQDGTGVDEQYF; size: NA; D: TRBD1; V: TRBV4-3; J: TRBJ2-7
DNA: TGTGCCAGCAGCTTGGGGACAGGGTTGAACACTGAAGCTTTCTTT; CDR3: CASSLGTGLNTEAFF; size: NA; D: TRBD1; V: TRBV7-2; J: TRBJ1-1
DNA: TGTGCCAGCTCCGATACGGGGGGGCGCGGTGGCTACACCTTC; CDR3: CASSDTGGRGGYTF; size: few; D: NA; V: TRBV28; J: TRBJ1-2
DNA: TGTGCCAGCAGTTTATGGACAGGGAATTGGAATGAGCAGTTCTTC; CDR3: CASSLWTGNWNEQFF; size: once; D: TRBD1; V: TRBV27; J: TRBJ2-1
DNA: TGTGCCAGCAGCCCCAGCTCCTACAATGAGCAGTTCTTC; CDR3: CASSPSSYNEQFF; size: NA; D: NA; V: TRBV7-2; J: TRBJ2-1
DNA: TGTGCCAGCAGTCGGAGCTCTGGAAACACCATATATTTT; CDR3: CASSRSSGNTIYF; size: NA; D: NA; V: TRBV27; J: TRBJ1-3
DNA: TGTGCCAGCAGCGTAGAAGGGCAGGGGGCCTACAATGAGCAGTTCTTC; CDR3: CASSVEGQGAYNEQFF; size: NA; D: TRBD1; V: TRBV9; J: TRBJ2-1
DNA: TGTGCCAGCAGCTTAGAGGCAGGGACCTCCTACGAGCAGTACTTC; CDR3: CASSLEAGTSYEQYF; size: NA; D: NA; V: TRBV7-9; J: TRBJ2-7
DNA: TGTGCCTGGAGTGTAGGGGGACAGGGATCCTACGAGCAGTACTTC; CDR3: CAWSVGGQGSYEQYF; size: NA; D: TRBD1; V: TRBV30; J: TRBJ2-7
DNA: TGTGCCAGCAGTGAAGAGGCGCAGGGGCAGTATTTT; CDR3: CASSEEAQGQYF; size: NA; D: NA; V: TRBV2; J: TRBJ2-3
DNA: TGTGCCAGCAGTCCAGGACTAGCGGTTTACAATGAGCAGTTCTTC; CDR3: CASSPGLAVYNEQFF; size: NA; D: TRBD2; V: TRBV6-1; J: TRBJ2-1
DNA: TGTGCCAGCAGCGTAACCGTTGTCGGTACGCAGTATTTT; CDR3: CASSVTVVGTQYF; size: NA; D: NA; V: TRBV9; J: TRBJ2-3
DNA: TGTGCCAGCAGTTACTCGGACAGCTCCTACGAGCAGTACTTC; CDR3: CASSYSDSSYEQYF; size: once; D: NA; V: TRBV6-5; J: TRBJ2-7
DNA: TGTGCCAGCAGTTACGGACAGAGCTCCTATAATTCACCCCTCCACTTT; CDR3: CASSYGQSSYNSPLHF; size: NA; D: NA; V: TRBV27; J: TRBJ1-6
DNA: TGTGCCAGCAGCTCCTCGGACCCTTGGAACACTGAAGCTTTCTTT; CDR3: CASSSSDPWNTEAFF; size: NA; D: NA; V: TRBV7-8; J: TRBJ1-1
DNA: TGTGCCAGCAGTTACAGGGCAGAGAGCTCACCCCTCCACTTT; CDR3: CASSYRAESSPLHF; size: few; D: NA; V: TRBV2; J: TRBJ1-6
DNA: TGTGCCAGCAGCTTGGAGGGGTTGGGTGGCTACACCTTC; CDR3: CASSLEGLGGYTF; size: NA; D: NA; V: TRBV5-4; J: TRBJ1-2
DNA: TGTGCCAGCTCACCCCGCCAGGGTCAGCTCCAAGAGACCCAGTACTTC; CDR3: CASSPRQGQLQETQYF; size: NA; D: NA; V: TRBV18; J: TRBJ2-5
DNA: TGCGCCAGCAGCCAAGTCGGAAGGGCCAGGGGGAACACTGAAGCTTTCTTT; CDR3: CASSQVGRARGNTEAFF; size: NA; D: NA; V: TRBV4-1; J: TRBJ1-1
DNA: TGTGCCAGCAGCTTAGGAGTAAATCAGCCCCAGCATTTT; CDR3: CASSLGVNQPQHF; size: NA; D: NA; V: TRBV7-3; J: TRBJ1-5
DNA: TGTGCCAGCAGCTTAGGAGCGGGGCCCAATGAGCAGTTCTTC; CDR3: CASSLGAGPNEQFF; size: NA; D: TRBD2; V: TRBV7-2; J: TRBJ2-1
DNA: TGTGCCAGCAGCCTCAATGGATTTAATGAAGCTTTCTTT; CDR3: CASSLNGFNEAFF; size: NA; D: NA; V: TRBV7-9; J: TRBJ1-1
DNA: TGTGCCAGTTCTCAAACGGGGGGCAGGGAAGGTCAGCCCCAGCATTTT; CDR3: CASSQTGGREGQPQHF; size: NA; D: NA; V: TRBV19; J: TRBJ1-5
DNA: TGTGCCACCGGAGGTGGGACTTCTAATGAGCAGTTCTTC; CDR3: CATGGGTSNEQFF; size: NA; D: NA; V: TRBV2; J: TRBJ2-1
DNA: TGTGCCAGCAGCCAAGTGAGGAGAGACAGGGACACTGAAGCTTTCTTT; CDR3: CASSQVRRDRDTEAFF; size: NA; D: TRBD1; V: TRBV4-2; J: TRBJ1-1
DNA: TGTGCCAGCTCACCAAGAGGTCCGGATTTCTCTGGAAACACCATATATTTT; CDR3: CASSPRGPDFSGNTIYF; size: NA; D: NA; V: TRBV18; J: TRBJ1-3
DNA: TGTGCCTGGAGTGTAGGGGGGCTAGCGGGCAGCACAGATACGCAGTATTTT; CDR3: CAWSVGGLAGSTDTQYF; size: NA; D: TRBD2; V: TRBV30; J: TRBJ2-3
DNA: TGTGCCAGCAGTAGACAGGGACTAAATTCACCCCTCCACTTT; CDR3: CASSRQGLNSPLHF; size: NA; D: TRBD1; V: TRBV6-5; J: TRBJ1-6
DNA: TGTGCCAGCAGCGGTAGGGAGGGGGGGACTGAAGCTTTCTTT; CDR3: CASSGREGGTEAFF; size: NA; D: NA; V: TRBV9; J: TRBJ1-1